These 16 T cell receptor beta chains were all obtained from the same sample, sequenced in a study of glioma-infiltrating T cells after dendritic cell vaccination. Sequencing used immunoSEQ multiplex PCR; TCRdb keeps in-frame clones, though not all of them. The top ten clones hold around 2.3% of a sample with tens of thousands of clones, around 87% of them seen once. This sample's time point: after dendritic cell vaccination, including at tumor progression/relapse. The starting material was blood, obtained after dendritic cell vaccination. All receptors come from a human donor with glioblastoma.

This clone was seen a handful of times. This chain joins TRBV4-2 and TRBJ2-1, with 9 bases that match TRBD2. CDR3 length: 16 residues. Germline values: CDR1 LGHNA, CDR2 YNFKEQ. V lost 0 bases and J lost 7; bases outside the gene matches: 7. The CDR3, as DNA: TGTGCCAGCAGCCAAGATGGGGGCGGGGGGGCAAATGAGCAGTTCTTC. Translating gives CASSQDGGGGANEQFF.

The gene calls are TRBV11-3 and TRBJ2-3; TRBD1 is a possible D gene (6 bases). V lost 4 bases to trimming and J lost 0 bases, with 8 bases between them. Germline-derived CDR1 and CDR2 are SGHNT and YENEEA. This CDR3 is built from 14 residues. The CDR3 DNA reads TGTGCCAGCAGCTCCCAGGGGAGCACAGATACGCAGTATTTT. Protein product: CASSSQGSTDTQYF.

This clone has just one count. This sequence joins TRBV6-5 and TRBJ1-4; D is unclear. V dropped 9 bases and J dropped 1 base, with 12 bases sitting between them. In germline, CDR1 is MNHEY, CDR2 SVGAGI. The CDR3 consists of 14 residues. Here the CDR3 DNA reads TGTGCCAGTAGACGGGATGTAACTAATGAAAAACTGTTTTTT. This sequence encodes CASRRDVTNEKLFF.

This chain uses TRBV6-6 with TRBJ1-4; a possible D gene is TRBD1 (6 bases). The CDR3 loop spans 14 amino acids. Germline CDR1 MNHNY, CDR2 SVGAGI (reference sequence). V shed 4 bases and J shed 3 bases, with 9 bases lying between them. The CDR3 region has the DNA TGTGCCAGCAGTTTGGGGGCAGCTAATGAAAAACTGTTTTTT. It specifies CASSLGAANEKLFF.

The chain carries TRBV4-1 and TRBJ2-7, with 12 bases identical to TRBD2. CDR3 size: 17 residues. CDR1 is MGHRA and CDR2 is YSYEKL in the germline V gene. The ends lost 4 bases at V and 7 bases at J; junction bases unmatched: 14. The CDR3 nucleotides are TGCGCCAGCAGCCCTCGGAGGGCTAGCGGGAGGGCCCGGGAGCAGTACTTC. Translation gives CASSPRRASGRAREQYF.

This chain joins TRBV4-2 and TRBJ2-1; D might be TRBD1 (7 bases). Looked up from germline, CDR1 is LGHNA and CDR2 is YNFKEQ. This CDR3 comprises 15 residues. V was cut by 4 bases and J by 6 bases, with 16 bases left in between. CDR3 loop: CASSPGGQGGNEQFF. As DNA, the CDR3 is TGTGCCAGCAGCCCCGGAGGGCAGGGGGGCAATGAGCAGTTCTTC.

The gene calls are TRBV28 and TRBJ1-5; 9 bases line up with TRBD1. The germline V gene encodes CDR1 MDHEN and CDR2 SYDVKM. The length of the CDR3 is 13 residues. Losses at the gene ends were 8 bases for V and 6 bases for J; bases not matched to a gene: 5. In DNA, the CDR3 is TGTGCCAGCGGGGACAGGGCGGGTCAGCCCCAGCATTTT. As protein: CASGDRAGQPQHF. Together with reference TRBV28 and TRBJ1-5, the CDR3 gives the full variable domain: DVKVTQSSRYLVKRTGEKVFLECVQDMDHENMFWYRQDPGLGLRLIYFSYDVKMKEKGDIPEGYSVSREKKERFSLILESASTNQTSMYLCASGDRAGQPQHFGDGTRLSIL.

The CDR3 bases are TGTGCCAGCAGCTTGGGGGGGCTCTACGAGCAGTACTTC. Protein product: CASSLGGLYEQYF. This chain connects TRBV5-8 to TRBJ2-7; tentatively, D is TRBD1 (6 bases). Trimming stripped 0 bases from V and 3 bases from J, with 7 bases between. Germline V gene lookup returns CDR1 SGHTS and CDR2 YDEGEE. This CDR3 is built from 13 residues.

In this sample, this clone turned up a few times. The rearrangement uses TRBV11-2 and TRBJ2-7; 12 bases are a match to TRBD2. V shed 0 bases and J 4 bases; nucleotides not matched to a gene: 1. The germline V gene has CDR1 SGHAT and CDR2 FQNNGV. The CDR3 has 15 amino acids. The CDR3 here is CASSLDLAGGYEQYF. In DNA form, the CDR3 reads TGTGCCAGCAGCTTAGACCTAGCGGGGGGGTACGAGCAGTACTTC.

The chain joins TRBV19 to TRBJ2-3, with 7 bases fitting TRBD1. This CDR3 comprises 14 residues. In germline, CDR1 is LNHDA, CDR2 SQIVND (reference sequence). V was pared by 8 bases and J by 1 base, with 6 bases of the junction left unmatched. This CDR3 reads CASETGWGTDTQYF. CDR3 bases: TGTGCCAGTGAGACAGGGTGGGGCACAGATACGCAGTATTTT.

J is TRBJ2-1 and V is TRBV28; TRBD2 matches 9 bases. The trim removed 0 bases at V and 4 bases at J, leaving 1 base unmatched. The length of the CDR3 is 15 residues. Germline CDR1 and CDR2: MDHEN and SYDVKM. The CDR3 DNA follows: TGTGCCAGCAGTTTATGGACTAGCGGTTACAATGAGCAGTTCTTC. Its translation is CASSLWTSGYNEQFF.

The J gene is TRBJ2-7, the V gene TRBV5-6; the match to TRBD1 covers 9 bases. The germline V gene has CDR1 SGHDT and CDR2 YYEEEE. CDR3 size: 14 residues. Trimming cost V 3 bases and J 4 bases; bases outside gene matches: 5. The chain's CDR3 is CASSSPGQGYEQYF. DNA for the CDR3: TGTGCCAGCAGCTCCCCGGGACAGGGTTACGAGCAGTACTTC. Variable domain in full (rest from reference TRBV5-6 and TRBJ2-7): DAGVTQSPTHLIKTRGQQVTLRCSPKSGHDTVSWYQQALGQGPQFIFQYYEEEERQRGNFPDRFSGHQFPNYSSELNVNALLLGDSALYLCASSSPGQGYEQYFGPGTRLTVT.

V usage is TRBV5-1 and J usage is TRBJ2-2; 7 bases align to TRBD1. This CDR3 has 15 residues. Germline V gives CDR1 SGHRS, CDR2 YFSETQ. After removal of 0 bases from V and 6 bases from J, the junction contained 5 bases not matched to a gene. CDR3 coding DNA: TGCGCCAGCAGCTTGGGAGGGGGCCGGGCCGGGGAGCTGTTTTTT. The encoded protein is CASSLGGGRAGELFF.

The chain uses TRBV5-1 and TRBJ2-4, with 7 bases fitting TRBD1. Germline CDR1 and CDR2: SGHRS and YFSETQ. This CDR3 region has 11 residues. V lost 4 bases and J lost 15; bases outside the gene matches: 7. The CDR3 DNA reads TGCGCCAGCAGCCAGGGGACAGCTAGGTACTTC. Residues: CASSQGTARYF.

CDR3 in amino acids: CASRSEPQISGNTIYF. For the CDR3, the DNA is TGCGCCAGCAGGTCTGAGCCCCAAATCTCTGGAAACACCATATATTTT. The chain combines TRBV5-1 with TRBJ1-3; D is ambiguous. Per germline, CDR1 SGHRS and CDR2 YFSETQ. Trimming removed 5 bases from V and 0 bases from J, with 15 bases in between. The CDR3 totals 16 residues.

The genes are TRBV9 and TRBJ2-7; possibly TRBD2 for D (5 bases). Trimming removed 0 bases from V and 2 bases from J, with 12 bases in between. The CDR3 has 15 residues. Germline V lookup: CDR1 SGDLS, CDR2 YYNGEE. As DNA, the CDR3 is TGTGCCAGCAGCGTAGCTTATGAGGGCCCCTACGAGCAGTACTTC. It codes for CASSVAYEGPYEQYF. Full variable domain (remainder filled in from reference TRBV9 and TRBJ2-7): DSGVTQTPKHLITATGQRVTLRCSPRSGDLSVYWYQQSLDQGLQFLIQYYNGEERAKGNILERFSAQQFPDLHSELNLSSLELGDSALYFCASSVAYEGPYEQYFGPGTRLTVT.